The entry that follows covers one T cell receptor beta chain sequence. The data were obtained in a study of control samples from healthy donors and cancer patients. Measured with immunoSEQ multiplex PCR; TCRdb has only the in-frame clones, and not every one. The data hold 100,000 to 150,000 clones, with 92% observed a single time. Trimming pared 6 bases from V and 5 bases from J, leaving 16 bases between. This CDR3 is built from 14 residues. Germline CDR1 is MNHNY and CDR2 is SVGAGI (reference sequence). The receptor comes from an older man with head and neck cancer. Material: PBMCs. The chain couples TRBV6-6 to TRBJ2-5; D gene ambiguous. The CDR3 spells CASRLSGSTETQYF. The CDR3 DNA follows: TGTGCCAGCAGGTTGTCGGGTTCTACGGAGACCCAGTACTTC.